This passage covers 5 T cell receptor beta chains from one sample sequenced in a study of T cell changes during pregnancy in multiple sclerosis. The method was immunoSEQ multiplex PCR; TCRdb's version includes in-frame clones alone and lacks a portion of them. There are approximately 130,000 clones in the sample; 95% to 98% occur only once, and 0.44% lies in the top ten. The specimen was peripheral blood, collected after pregnancy. The source of these receptors is a female donor with multiple sclerosis, enrolled in a pregnancy study.

The CDR3 nucleotides are TGTGCCAGCAGTTTAAACATGGTCGGGGCCCAGCATTTT. As protein: CASSLNMVGAQHF. This chain uses TRBV27 with TRBJ1-5; D call uncertain. The CDR3 runs to 13 residues. V shed 2 bases and J shed 11 bases, with 13 bases lying between them. Germline V gene sequence: CDR1 MNHEY, CDR2 SMNVEV (reference sequence).

The rearrangement joins TRBV29-1 to TRBJ2-3, with TRBD1 identical over 7 bases. This CDR3 has 14 residues. CDR1 is SQVTM and CDR2 is ANQGSEA in the germline V gene. J was trimmed by 6 bases and V by 2 bases; bases with no gene match: 8. DNA for the CDR3: TGCAGCGTTGAATTGCGACAGGGATTCGATACGCAGTATTTT. It is translated as CSVELRQGFDTQYF.

This chain links TRBV5-6 with TRBJ1-4, with unresolved D. The germline gives CDR1 SGHDT, CDR2 YYEEEE. The V end was cut by 4 bases, the J end by 8 bases, with 15 bases between. CDR3 length: 14 amino acids. In DNA form, the CDR3 reads TGTGCCAGCAGCGCTCGTGGGCTTGACGAAAAACTGTTTTTT. It encodes CASSARGLDEKLFF.

V and J are TRBV18 and TRBJ2-1; 9 bases agree with TRBD2. V dropped 0 bases and J dropped 7; count of bases not matched to a gene: 10. CDR1 is KGHSH and CDR2 is LQKENI in the germline V gene. This CDR3 spans 17 amino acids. The CDR3 nucleotides are TGTGCCAGCTCACCACCACTAGCGGGCCGGAATGGGAATGAGCAGTTCTTC. Protein: CASSPPLAGRNGNEQFF.

CDR3 in DNA: TGTGCCACCAGCAGAAGAGCGGGACCCAACACAGATACGCAGTATTTT. This encodes CATSRRAGPNTDTQYF. V gene TRBV15 combines with J gene TRBJ2-3; 7 bases align to TRBD2. After removal of 2 bases from V and 2 bases from J, the junction contained 7 bases not matched to a gene. CDR3 length: 16 amino acids. CDR1 and CDR2 from the germline V gene are LNHNV and YYDKDF (reference sequence).